A single sample is the source of the 17 T cell receptor beta chains below, sequenced in a study of T-cell memory formation after mild COVID-19. MiXCR, applied by TCRdb to the 5' RACE reads, yields one record per CDR3 protein. In the table there are 84,000 or so distinct CDR3 sequences, about 14% of which are singletons. The sequenced material came from PBMCs or a T cell subset sorted from them (not recorded which). The receptors were gathered from an adult woman who had mild COVID-19 (a few samples of this study predate the infection). Cell type and time point are not known.

The rearrangement uses TRBV7-9 and TRBJ1-1, with no clear D. Trimming left V 7 bases short and J 5 bases short, with 8 bases between. The length of the CDR3 is 11 residues. Per germline, CDR1 SEHNR and CDR2 FQNEAQ (reference sequence). For the CDR3, the DNA is TGTGCCAGCAATCTCGGGACTGAAGCTTTCTTT. Residues: CASNLGTEAFF.

By proportion, this clonotype is medium-sized. The rearrangement links TRBV7-8 to TRBJ2-3; tentatively, D is TRBD2 (6 bases). V lost 1 base, J lost 4 bases, and 15 bases lay in between. Looked up from germline, CDR1 is SGHVS and CDR2 is FQNEAQ. The CDR3 contains 16 residues. The CDR3 coding sequence is TGTGCCAGCAGCTTAGTGGGGGGAGAGCTGTCAGATACGCAGTATTTT. Translation gives CASSLVGGELSDTQYF.

This clonotype was picked up a small number of times. The CDR3 bases are TGTGCCAGTGCGGGACTAGCGGAGCAAGAGACCCAGTACTTC. Residues: CASAGLAEQETQYF. This sequence joins TRBV7-8 and TRBJ2-5; 11 bases align to TRBD2. This CDR3 has 14 amino acids. Germline V CDR1 and CDR2: SGHVS, FQNEAQ. J gave up 2 bases and V 9 bases, and 5 bases lay outside the gene matches.

The J gene is TRBJ2-1, the V gene TRBV2; 12 nucleotides agree with TRBD2. The CDR3 totals 16 residues. V trimming: 3 bases; J trimming: 5 bases; junction bases outside the gene matches: 5. Per germline, CDR1 SNHLY and CDR2 FYNNEI. DNA for the CDR3: TGTGCCAGCAGTGACCCTAGCGGGGGGGTCGACAATGAGCAGTTCTTC. It codes for CASSDPSGGVDNEQFF. Full variable domain (rest looked up from reference TRBV2 and TRBJ2-1): EPEVTQTPSHQVTQMGQEVILRCVPISNHLYFYWYRQILGQKVEFLVSFYNNEISEKSEIFDDQFSVERPDGSNFTLKIRSTKLEDSAMYFCASSDPSGGVDNEQFFGPGTRLTVL.

The sample holds a few counts of this clonotype. The rearrangement joins TRBV12-3 or TRBV12-4 to TRBJ2-3; D gene uncertain. The CDR3 extends over 13 amino acids. The V gene lost 1 base and the J gene lost 10 bases, with 12 bases spanning the gap. CDR3 in DNA: TGTGCCAGCAGTTTAGAAGACTTCTCTGCGCAGTATTTT. This codes for CASSLEDFSAQYF.

This clonotype was seen repeatedly, ten times or more. The rearrangement links TRBV7-9 to TRBJ1-2; no clear D gene. Germline lookup yields CDR1 SEHNR and CDR2 FQNEAQ (reference sequence). This CDR3 spans 13 amino acids. V was pared by 0 bases and J by 5 bases, with 7 bases between. CDR3 amino acids: CASSLADGYGYTF. The CDR3, as DNA: TGTGCCAGCAGCTTAGCGGACGGATATGGCTACACCTTC.

This clonotype showed up just a few times. The chain uses TRBV7-9 and TRBJ2-7, with a tentative D call TRBD1 (6 bases). Trimming took 5 bases from V and 3 from J, leaving 8 bases between them. CDR1 SEHNR and CDR2 FQNEAQ come from the germline V gene (reference sequence). This CDR3 has 12 residues. CDR3 loop: CASSKGVYEQYF. CDR3 in DNA: TGTGCCAGCAGCAAGGGGGTCTACGAGCAGTACTTC.

V is TRBV10-3 and J is TRBJ2-1, with a possible D match to TRBD1 (6 bases). V gave up 2 bases and J gave up 1 base, with 12 bases separating them. The CDR3 sequence is 16 residues long. CDR1 and CDR2 from the germline V gene are ENHRY and SYGVKD. The CDR3: CAISEPGASSYNEQFF. CDR3 in DNA: TGTGCCATCAGTGAGCCAGGGGCCTCTTCCTACAATGAGCAGTTCTTC.

The genes are TRBV5-1 and TRBJ2-7; TRBD1 matches at 7 bases. The CDR3 is 12 amino acids. The V segment lost 4 bases and the J segment 7 bases; nucleotides outside the gene matches: 5. Germline V gene lookup returns CDR1 SGHRS and CDR2 YFSETQ. The CDR3 sequence: CASSGDRDEQYF. The CDR3 bases are TGCGCCAGCAGCGGCGACAGGGATGAGCAGTACTTC.

This clonotype was recorded many times. The V call is TRBV7-6, the J call TRBJ2-1, with a weak D call TRBD2 (5 bases). Between the trimmed V and J ends, which lost 3 bases and 5 bases, there was a span of 17 bases. From germline, CDR1 is SGHVS and CDR2 FNYEAQ. The CDR3 totals 16 residues. The CDR3 here is CASSLSSSGGHNEQFF. The CDR3 bases are TGTGCCAGCAGCTTGAGCAGTTCAGGAGGCCACAATGAGCAGTTCTTC.

A few counts support this clonotype. V and J are TRBV20-1 and TRBJ2-1; 8 bases are a match to TRBD2. The V and J ends lost 1 base and 3 bases, in that order; junction bases with no gene match: 2. This CDR3 comprises 14 residues. Germline CDR1 DFQATT, CDR2 SNEGSKA (reference sequence). Written as DNA, the CDR3 is TGCAGTGCTAGAGCGCTAGCGGGCTACAATGAGCAGTTCTTC. Encoded protein: CSARALAGYNEQFF.

J is TRBJ2-1 and V is TRBV7-6, with 8 bases aligning to TRBD1. The V and J ends lost 1 base and 0 bases, in that order; junction bases with no gene match: 5. Germline assignment: CDR1 SGHVS and CDR2 FNYEAQ. This CDR3 contains 17 residues. CDR3 loop: CASSLGTGSSSYNEQFF. In nucleotides, the CDR3 is TGTGCCAGCAGCTTAGGGACAGGGTCGAGCTCCTACAATGAGCAGTTCTTC. The full variable domain, with the rest looked up from reference TRBV7-6 and TRBJ2-1, is GAGVSQSPRYKVTKRGQDVALRCDPISGHVSLYWYRQALGQGPEFLTYFNYEAQQDKSGLPNDRFSAERPEGSISTLTIQRTEQRDSAMYRCASSLGTGSSSYNEQFFGPGTRLTVL.

This clonotype was counted only a few times. The chain combines TRBV5-4 with TRBJ1-1; D remains ambiguous. Trimming cost V 0 bases and J 1 base, with 10 bases left between them. Per the germline V gene, CDR1 is SGHNT and CDR2 is YYREEE (reference sequence). The CDR3 sequence is 15 residues long. CDR3 DNA sequence: TGTGCCAGCAGCTTGGTGGTTGGTGGGAACACTGAAGCTTTCTTT. It codes for CASSLVVGGNTEAFF.

This clonotype was seen ten or more times. The V and J genes are TRBV7-9 and TRBJ2-3; 8 bases agree with TRBD1. CDR1 is SEHNR, CDR2 FQNEAQ, per germline (reference sequence). CDR3 length: 18 residues. J lost 1 base, V lost 4 bases, and 13 bases had no gene match. This CDR3 is CASSYGQGLGTRTDTQYF. The CDR3 nucleotides read TGTGCCAGCAGCTACGGACAGGGACTGGGGACCCGCACAGATACGCAGTATTTT.

This clonotype was counted a few times. The chain couples TRBV27 to TRBJ1-2, with a tentative D call TRBD1 (5 bases). Germline CDR1 reads MNHEY; CDR2 reads SMNVEV (reference sequence). V was clipped by 6 bases and J by 6 bases, with 11 bases between them. This CDR3 has 12 amino acids. As DNA, the CDR3 is TGTGCCAGCAGGGCAGGGACTCATGGCTACACCTTC. Translating gives CASRAGTHGYTF.

The chain couples TRBV7-9 to TRBJ2-1, with 8 bases matching TRBD1. This CDR3 contains 16 residues. Germline assignment: CDR1 SEHNR and CDR2 FQNEAQ (reference sequence). V lost 5 bases, J lost 9 bases, and 15 bases stayed unmatched. Here the CDR3 reads CASSLNHRGNGAEQFF. The CDR3 DNA reads as TGTGCCAGCAGCCTAAACCACAGGGGGAATGGTGCTGAGCAGTTCTTC.

The chain recombines TRBV11-3 with TRBJ2-3; TRBD2 aligns across 7 bases. The germline CDR1 and CDR2 sequences are SGHNT and YENEEA. This CDR3 is 18 amino acids long. The V segment lost 0 bases and the J segment 2 bases; nucleotides outside the gene matches: 11. The CDR3 coding sequence is TGTGCCAGCAGCTTAGATGTCGCAAACGGGAGGCCCACAGATACGCAGTATTTT. Its protein is CASSLDVANGRPTDTQYF.